This TCR beta chain was sequenced during a study of T-cell reconstitution after alpha-beta-depleted transplantation in children. Overall study results and limits: Expanded graft clones, several hundred of them, were reportedly the source of alpha-beta T cells about two months after transplant. Diversity of TCRbeta at day 60 was high in some patients, arising from surviving recipient T cells and thymic progenitors. A year had passed since transplant, and T-cell counts and diversity by then came mostly from newly produced T cells.

Germline values: CDR1 LNHDA, CDR2 SQIVND (reference sequence). Trimming removed 4 bases at V and 7 bases at J, with 14 bases between. CDR3 length: 13 residues. This clonotype turned up a few times. Antigen unknown. During its preparation, the TCRbeta library received unique molecular identifiers. TCRdb re-derived calls from the PCR reads in MiXCR, one entry per CDR3 protein. The sample shows 97,000 or so distinct CDR3 sequences, over 6% of them seen only once. The TCR comes from a boy between 2 and 10 years old with acute lymphoblastic leukemia, due to receive a stem cell transplant. V usage is TRBV19 and J usage is TRBJ2-7; D could derive from TRBD1 or TRBD2 (5 bases each). The material was PBMCs, obtained before TCRalphabeta/CD19-depleted stem cell transplant. CDR3 sequence (DNA): TGTGCCAGTAGTAATAGAGAAGGGGAGGAGCAGTACTTC. Encoded protein: CASSNREGEEQYF.